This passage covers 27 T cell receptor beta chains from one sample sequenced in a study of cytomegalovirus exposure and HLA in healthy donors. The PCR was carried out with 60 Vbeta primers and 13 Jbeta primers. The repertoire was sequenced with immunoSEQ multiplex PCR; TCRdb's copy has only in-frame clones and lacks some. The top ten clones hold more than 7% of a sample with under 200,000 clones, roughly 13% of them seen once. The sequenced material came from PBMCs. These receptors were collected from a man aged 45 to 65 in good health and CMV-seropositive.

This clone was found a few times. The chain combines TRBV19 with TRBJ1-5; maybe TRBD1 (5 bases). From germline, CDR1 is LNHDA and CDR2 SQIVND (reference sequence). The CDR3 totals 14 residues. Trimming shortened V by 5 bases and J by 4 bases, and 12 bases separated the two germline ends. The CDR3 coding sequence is TGTGCCAGTAGTTCCGGGGGTGGGAATCAGCCCCAGCATTTT. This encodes CASSSGGGNQPQHF. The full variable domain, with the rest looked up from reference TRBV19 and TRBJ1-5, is DGGITQSPKYLFRKEGQNVTLSCEQNLNHDAMYWYRQDPGQGLRLIYYSQIVNDFQKGDIAEGYSVSREKKESFPLTVTSAQKNPTAFYLCASSSGGGNQPQHFGDGTRLSIL.

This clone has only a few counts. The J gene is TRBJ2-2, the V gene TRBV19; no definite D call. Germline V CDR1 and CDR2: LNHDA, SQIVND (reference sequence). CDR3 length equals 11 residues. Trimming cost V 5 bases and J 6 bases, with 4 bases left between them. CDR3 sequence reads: CASSRAGELFF. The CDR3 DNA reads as TGTGCCAGTAGTCGAGCCGGGGAGCTGTTTTTT.

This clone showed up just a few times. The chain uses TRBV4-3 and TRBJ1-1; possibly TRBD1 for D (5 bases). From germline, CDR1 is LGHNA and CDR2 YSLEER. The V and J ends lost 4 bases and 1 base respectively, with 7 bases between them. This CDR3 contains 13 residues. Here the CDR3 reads CASSPTENTEAFF. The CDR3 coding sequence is TGCGCCAGCAGCCCGACAGAGAACACTGAAGCTTTCTTT.

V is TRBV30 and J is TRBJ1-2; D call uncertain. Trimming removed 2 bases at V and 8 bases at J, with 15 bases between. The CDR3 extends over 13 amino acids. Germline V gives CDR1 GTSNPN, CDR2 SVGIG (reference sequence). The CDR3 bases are TGTGCCTGGAGTCCCACGGGCGGGAGGGGCTACACCTTC. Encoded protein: CAWSPTGGRGYTF. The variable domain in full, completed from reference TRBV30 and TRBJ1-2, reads SQTIHQWPATLVQPVGSPLSLECTVEGTSNPNLYWYRQAAGRGLQLLFYSVGIGQISSEVPQNLSASRPQDRQFILSSKKLLLSDSGFYLCAWSPTGGRGYTFGSGTRLTVV.

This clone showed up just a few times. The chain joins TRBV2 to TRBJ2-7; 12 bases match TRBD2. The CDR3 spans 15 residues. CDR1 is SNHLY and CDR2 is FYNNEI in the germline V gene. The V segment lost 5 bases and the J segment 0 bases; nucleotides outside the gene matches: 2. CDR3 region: CASSKLAGGSYEQYV. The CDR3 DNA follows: TGTGCCAGCAGTAAACTAGCGGGAGGCTCCTACGAGCAGTACGTC.

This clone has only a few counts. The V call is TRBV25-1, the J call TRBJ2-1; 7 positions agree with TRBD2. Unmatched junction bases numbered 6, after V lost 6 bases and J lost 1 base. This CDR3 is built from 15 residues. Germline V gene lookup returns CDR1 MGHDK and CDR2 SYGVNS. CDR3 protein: CASSSPGGSYNEQFF. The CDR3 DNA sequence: TGTGCCAGCAGCTCCCCCGGGGGGTCCTACAATGAGCAGTTCTTC.

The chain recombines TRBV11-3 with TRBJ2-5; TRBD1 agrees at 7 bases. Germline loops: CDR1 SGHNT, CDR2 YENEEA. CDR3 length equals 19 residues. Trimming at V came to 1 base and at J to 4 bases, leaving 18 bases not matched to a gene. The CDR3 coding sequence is TGTGCCAGCAGCTTAGGTCTCAGAGGAGAGGGGGCGTCCGGAGAGACCCAGTACTTC. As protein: CASSLGLRGEGASGETQYF.

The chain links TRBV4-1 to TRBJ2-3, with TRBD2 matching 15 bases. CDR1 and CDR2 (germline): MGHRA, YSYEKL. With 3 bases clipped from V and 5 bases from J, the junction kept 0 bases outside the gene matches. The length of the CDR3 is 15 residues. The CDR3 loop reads CASSQGLAGGDTQYF. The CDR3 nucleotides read TGCGCCAGCAGCCAGGGACTAGCGGGAGGAGATACGCAGTATTTT.

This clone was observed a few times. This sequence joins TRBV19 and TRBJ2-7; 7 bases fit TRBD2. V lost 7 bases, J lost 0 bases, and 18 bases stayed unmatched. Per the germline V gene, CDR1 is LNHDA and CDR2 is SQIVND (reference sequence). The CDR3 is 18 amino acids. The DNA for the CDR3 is TGTGCCAGTACCCTCAGTGGACTAGTCAGTCCGAGCTCCTACGAGCAGTACTTC. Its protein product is CASTLSGLVSPSSYEQYF.

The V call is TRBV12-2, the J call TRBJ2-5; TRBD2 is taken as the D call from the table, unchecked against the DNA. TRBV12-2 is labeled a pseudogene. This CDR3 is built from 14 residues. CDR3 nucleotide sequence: TGTGCAAGTCGCGCTAGCGGGTTTCAAGAGACCCAGTACTTC. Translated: CASRASGFQETQYF.

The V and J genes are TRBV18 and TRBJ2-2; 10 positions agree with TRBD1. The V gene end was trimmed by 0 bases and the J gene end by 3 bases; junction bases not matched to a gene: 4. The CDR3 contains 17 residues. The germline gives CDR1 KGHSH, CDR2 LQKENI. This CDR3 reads CASSPPRQGAHTGELFF. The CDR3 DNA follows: TGTGCCAGCTCACCACCGAGACAGGGGGCCCACACCGGGGAGCTGTTTTTT.

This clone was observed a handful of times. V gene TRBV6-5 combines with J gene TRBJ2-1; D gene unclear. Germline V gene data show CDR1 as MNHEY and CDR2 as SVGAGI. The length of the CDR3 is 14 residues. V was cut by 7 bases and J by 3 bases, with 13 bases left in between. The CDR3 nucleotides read TGTGCCAGCAAGAGTCAGGCCTTCTACAATGAGCAGTTCTTC. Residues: CASKSQAFYNEQFF.

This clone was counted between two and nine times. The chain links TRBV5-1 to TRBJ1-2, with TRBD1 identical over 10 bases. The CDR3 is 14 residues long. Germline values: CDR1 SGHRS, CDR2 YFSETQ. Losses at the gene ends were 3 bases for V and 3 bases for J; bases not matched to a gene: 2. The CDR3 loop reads CASSSGTGDYGYTF. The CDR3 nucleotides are TGCGCCAGCAGCTCCGGGACAGGGGACTATGGCTACACCTTC.

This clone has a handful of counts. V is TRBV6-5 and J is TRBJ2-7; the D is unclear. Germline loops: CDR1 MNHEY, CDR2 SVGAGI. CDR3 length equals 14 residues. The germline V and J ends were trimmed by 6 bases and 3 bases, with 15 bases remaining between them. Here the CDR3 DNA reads TGTGCCAGCAGCTCGGTTGGTTCCCTCTACGAGCAGTACTTC. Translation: CASSSVGSLYEQYF.

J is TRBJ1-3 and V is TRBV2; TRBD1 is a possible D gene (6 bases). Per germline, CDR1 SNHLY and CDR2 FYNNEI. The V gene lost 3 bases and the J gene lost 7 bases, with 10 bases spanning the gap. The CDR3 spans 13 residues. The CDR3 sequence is CASSDEGGNTIYF. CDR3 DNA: TGTGCCAGCAGTGATGAGGGGGGGAACACCATATATTTT.

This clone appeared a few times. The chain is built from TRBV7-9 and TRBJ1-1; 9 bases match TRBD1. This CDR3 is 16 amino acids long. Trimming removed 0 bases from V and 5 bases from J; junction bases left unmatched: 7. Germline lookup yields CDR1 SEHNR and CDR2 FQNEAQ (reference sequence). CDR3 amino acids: CASSLALGTGRTEAFF. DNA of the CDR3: TGTGCCAGCAGCTTAGCTCTCGGGACAGGGAGGACTGAAGCTTTCTTT. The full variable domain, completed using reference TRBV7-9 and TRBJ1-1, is DTGVSQNPRHKITKRGQNVTFRCDPISEHNRLYWYRQTLGQGPEFLTYFQNEAQLEKSRLLSDRFSAERPKGSFSTLEIQRTEQGDSAMYLCASSLALGTGRTEAFFGQGTRLTVV.

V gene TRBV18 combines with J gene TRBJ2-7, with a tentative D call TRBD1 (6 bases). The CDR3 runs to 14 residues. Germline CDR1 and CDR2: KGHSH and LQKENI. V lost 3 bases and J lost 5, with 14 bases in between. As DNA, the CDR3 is TGTGCCAGCTCACCTATAGACAAGGGGGACGAGCAGTACTTC. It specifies CASSPIDKGDEQYF.

CDR3 DNA: TGTGCCAGCAGCAGGACACTTAACTATGGCTACACCTTC. This codes for CASSRTLNYGYTF. This chain uses TRBV5-4 with TRBJ1-2; D possibly corresponds to TRBD1 (5 bases). Germline values: CDR1 SGHNT, CDR2 YYREEE (reference sequence). This CDR3 is 13 amino acids long. With 4 bases removed from V and 1 base from J, the gap between germline ends came to 8 bases.

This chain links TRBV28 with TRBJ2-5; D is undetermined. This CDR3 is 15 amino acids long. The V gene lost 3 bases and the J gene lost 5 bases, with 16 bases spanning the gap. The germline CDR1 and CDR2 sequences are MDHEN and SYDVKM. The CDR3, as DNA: TGTGCCAGCAGTTTGAAGTTTACAACGTGGGAGACCCAGTACTTC. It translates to CASSLKFTTWETQYF. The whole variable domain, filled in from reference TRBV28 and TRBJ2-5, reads DVKVTQSSRYLVKRTGEKVFLECVQDMDHENMFWYRQDPGLGLRLIYFSYDVKMKEKGDIPEGYSVSREKKERFSLILESASTNQTSMYLCASSLKFTTWETQYFGPGTRLLVL.

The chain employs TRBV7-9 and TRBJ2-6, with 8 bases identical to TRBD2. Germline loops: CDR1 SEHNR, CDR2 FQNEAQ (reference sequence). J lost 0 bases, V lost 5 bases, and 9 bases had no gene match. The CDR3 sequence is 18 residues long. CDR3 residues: CASSPEGGGLSGANVLTF. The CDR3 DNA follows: TGTGCCAGCAGCCCCGAAGGCGGGGGGCTCTCTGGGGCCAACGTCCTGACTTTC.

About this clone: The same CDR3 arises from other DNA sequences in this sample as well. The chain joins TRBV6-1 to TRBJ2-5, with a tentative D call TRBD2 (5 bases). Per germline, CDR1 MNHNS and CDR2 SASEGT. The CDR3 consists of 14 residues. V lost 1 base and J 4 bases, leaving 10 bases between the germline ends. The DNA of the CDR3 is TGTGCCAGCAGTGAAGGGCGTGGGAGAGAGACCCAGTACTTC. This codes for CASSEGRGRETQYF.

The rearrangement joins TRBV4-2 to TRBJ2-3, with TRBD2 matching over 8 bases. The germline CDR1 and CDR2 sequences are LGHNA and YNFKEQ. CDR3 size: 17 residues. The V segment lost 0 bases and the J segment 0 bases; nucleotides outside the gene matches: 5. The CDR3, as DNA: TGTGCCAGCAGCCAAGATTTTCGGGGGGGAAGCACAGATACGCAGTATTTT. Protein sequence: CASSQDFRGGSTDTQYF.

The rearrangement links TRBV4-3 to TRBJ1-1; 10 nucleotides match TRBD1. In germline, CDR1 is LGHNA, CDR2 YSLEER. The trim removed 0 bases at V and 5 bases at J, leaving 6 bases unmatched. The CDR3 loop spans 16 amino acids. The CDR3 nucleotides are TGCGCCAGCAGCCAAGAGAGACAGGGGGCAAGGACTGAAGCTTTCTTT. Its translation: CASSQERQGARTEAFF.

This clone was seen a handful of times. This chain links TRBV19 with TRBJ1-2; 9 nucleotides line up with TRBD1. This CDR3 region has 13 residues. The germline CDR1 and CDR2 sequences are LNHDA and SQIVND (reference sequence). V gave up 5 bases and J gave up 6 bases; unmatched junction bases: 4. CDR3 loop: CASSRDRVDGYTF. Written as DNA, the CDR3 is TGTGCCAGTAGTCGGGACAGGGTCGATGGCTACACCTTC.

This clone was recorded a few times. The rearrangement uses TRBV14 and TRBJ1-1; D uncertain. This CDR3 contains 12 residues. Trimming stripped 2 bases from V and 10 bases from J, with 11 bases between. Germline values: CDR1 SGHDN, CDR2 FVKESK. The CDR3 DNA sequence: TGTGCCAGCAGCCAACCCAGAGGGCGAGCTTTCTTT. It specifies CASSQPRGRAFF.

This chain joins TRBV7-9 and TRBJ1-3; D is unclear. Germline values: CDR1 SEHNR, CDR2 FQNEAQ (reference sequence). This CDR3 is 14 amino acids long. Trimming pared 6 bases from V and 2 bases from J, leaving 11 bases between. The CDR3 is CASRGVGAGNTIYF. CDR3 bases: TGTGCCAGCAGGGGAGTCGGGGCTGGAAACACCATATATTTT.

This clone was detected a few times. CDR3 bases: TGTGCCAGCAGCCCGGGGACAGCCTACGAGCAGTACTTC. Translated, it gives CASSPGTAYEQYF. This chain joins TRBV5-4 and TRBJ2-7; 7 bases map to TRBD1. The CDR3 runs 13 residues. Germline CDR1 reads SGHNT; CDR2 reads YYREEE (reference sequence). After removal of 4 bases from V and 2 bases from J, the junction contained 3 bases not matched to a gene.